This T cell receptor beta chain is drawn from a study of cytotoxic CD8 clonotypes in ibrutinib-treated CLL. Study-level results: There were differences in sampling times between sustained-remission and progressing patients.

The method was immunoSEQ multiplex PCR; TCRdb's version includes in-frame clones alone and lacks a portion of them. The sample records tens of thousands of clones, around 60% being singletons. Only a few counts were recorded for this clone. Its antigen is still unknown. The source of this sequence is a human donor with chronic lymphocytic leukemia. This sample comprised PBMCs, obtained after 24 months of ibrutinib treatment.

The CDR3 DNA sequence: TGTGCCAGCGTTCAAGGGGCCCGCACAGATACGCAGTATTTT. Encoded protein: CASVQGARTDTQYF. This chain links TRBV28 with TRBJ2-3, with D tentatively TRBD1 (5 bases). The CDR3 extends over 14 amino acids. The germline V gene has CDR1 MDHEN and CDR2 SYDVKM. V was trimmed by 8 bases and J by 1 base, leaving 13 bases between them.